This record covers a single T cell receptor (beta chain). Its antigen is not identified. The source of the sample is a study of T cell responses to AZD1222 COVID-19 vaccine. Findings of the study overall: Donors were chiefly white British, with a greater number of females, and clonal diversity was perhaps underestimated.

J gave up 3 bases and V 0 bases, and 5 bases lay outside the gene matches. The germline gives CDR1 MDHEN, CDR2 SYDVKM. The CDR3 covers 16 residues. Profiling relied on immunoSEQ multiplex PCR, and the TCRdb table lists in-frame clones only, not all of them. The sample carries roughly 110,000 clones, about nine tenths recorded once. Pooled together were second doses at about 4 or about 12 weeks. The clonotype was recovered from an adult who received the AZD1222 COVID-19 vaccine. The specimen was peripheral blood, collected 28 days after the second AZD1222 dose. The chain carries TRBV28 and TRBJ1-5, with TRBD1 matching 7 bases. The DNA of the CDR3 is TGTGCCAGCAGTTTATGGGGCAGGGGGGACAATCAGCCCCAGCATTTT. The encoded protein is CASSLWGRGDNQPQHF.